This TCR beta chain was captured in a study of T cells in tumors after PD-1 blockade (dated by TCRdb to 2018 to 2020). The study in broad terms: Patients were excluded if they had prior checkpoint blockade, use of systemic immunosuppressants, or recent radiotherapy or other anti-cancer therapy within 4 weeks. Treatment consisted of either cemiplimab 350 mg every 2 weeks or pembrolizumab 200 mg every 3 weeks. Some patients also continued taking vismodegib 150 mg daily during anti-PD-1 treatment. Peripheral blood samples averaged about 110,000 TCR templates (range 24,679-257,772) and roughly 35,000 unique clonotypes. Paired single-cell RNA and TCR sequencing was done in the study on site-matched tumors from patients with BCC or SCC, both before and after anti-PD-1 therapy. To compare clonotypes in blood and tumor, bulk TCR sequencing was done on some 10 peripheral blood samples taken from 5 or 6 patients. Clinical response was assessed using RECIST version 1.1. Study-wide conclusions, independent of this receptor: Where the novel T cell clones came from was not determined, and possible sources could include lymphoid organs or rare unexpanded clones inside the tumor or in the tumor periphery. Roughly two fifths of tumor TCR clonotypes were detected in blood, and some novel exhausted tumor clones were observed in pre-treatment blood, which was taken as suggesting peripheral recruitment.

The immunoSEQ platform was used for deep TCRbeta sequencing. Turning to the authors' computational methods: Only productive rearrangements were exported from the immunoSEQ Analyzer for downstream analysis. T cell phenotypes were assigned to bulk TCRbeta clonotypes by matching the clonotypes to single-cell RNA+TCR-seq clones with the same TCRbeta sequence. Clone enrichment in tumor was computed as tumor frequency divided by PBMC frequency from bulk TCR sequencing. GLIPH was used to group TCRs into specificity groups, clusters of distinct TCRs likely recognizing common antigens via shared CDR3 motifs. TCRdb's version of the immuneACCESS table is confined to in-frame rearrangements and falls short of the full clone set. An unresolved V gene accounts for under half of the shortfall where checked; the remainder is of unknown origin. V, J and clone size are those of that table, while D and trimming were read from the DNA. In all, the sample holds tens of thousands of clones, and 70% to 85% of those were seen once. Clones ranked in the top ten supply around 9.3% of the sample.

This clone was counted between two and nine times. The specificity of this receptor is unknown. No per-base quality is available; no much larger clone lies one base away. Genomic DNA extracted from tumor biopsies or peripheral blood was used for bulk TCRbeta sequencing, with input ranging from about 616 ng to 6,500 ng. All patients had histologically proven advanced or metastatic basal or squamous cell carcinoma and were poor candidates for surgical resection. The basal cell carcinoma cohort comprised 10 or so patients, of whom 8 or 9 had bulk tumor TCR sequencing. The CDR3 contains 16 residues, cysteine and phenylalanine counted. The sequence is cut down to CDR3 DNA, 48 bases in frame from base 1. Reading the germline V gene gives CDR1 MNHEY and CDR2 SVGAGI. From V the trimming removes 2 bases and from J it removes 2 bases, while the gene matches leave 2 bases of the junction unaccounted for.

The sample was PBMCs, taken before anti-PD-1 therapy. The origin of this receptor is a human donor with advanced basal cell or squamous cell carcinoma (not recorded which). The rearranged segments are TRBV6-5 and TRBJ2-1, with 11 central nucleotides matching TRBD1. The CDR3 reads as follows: CASSYLGQGAYNEQFF. The DNA is TGTGCCAGCAGTTACCTGGGACAGGGGGCCTACAATGAGCAGTTCTTC.